Listed below are T cell receptor beta chains from one sample, sequenced in a study of patients and donors after allogeneic stem cell transplantation. MiXCR, applied by TCRdb to the RT-PCR reads, yields one record per CDR3 protein. Of about 160,000 distinct CDR3 sequences listed, approximately 40% are singletons. Sequencing input: blood, either unsorted or a sorted T cell fraction (not recorded which). The receptors stem from a human donor who was either an allogeneic HSCT recipient or a stem cell or donor lymphocyte infusion donor (not recorded which). It is not recorded whose cells these are; they may come from a transplant donor. Each CDR3 is given with its conserved first and last residue. Fields, in order: V gene, clone size, D gene, J gene, CDR3 protein, CDR3 DNA. D genes are given only for firm matches. Expanded clones get a size class; other rows say once, few or many, or leave the size out.

V gene: TRBV7-8; clone size: -; D gene: TRBD1; J gene: TRBJ1-5; CDR3 protein: CASSRDRSTFGNQPQHF; CDR3 DNA: TGTGCCAGCAGCCGGGACAGGTCAACCTTTGGGAATCAGCCCCAGCATTTT
V gene: TRBV10-3; clone size: few; D gene: TRBD1; J gene: TRBJ1-5; CDR3 protein: CAISPDRDQPQHF; CDR3 DNA: TGTGCCATCAGCCCAGACAGGGATCAGCCCCAGCATTTT
V gene: TRBV12-3/TRBV12-4; clone size: -; D gene: -; J gene: TRBJ1-2; CDR3 protein: CASSLKRDNYGYTF; CDR3 DNA: TGTGCCAGCAGTTTAAAAAGGGACAACTATGGCTACACCTTC
V gene: TRBV12-3/TRBV12-4; clone size: -; D gene: -; J gene: TRBJ1-1; CDR3 protein: CASSSSGGKGLNTEAFF; CDR3 DNA: -
V gene: TRBV25-1; clone size: -; D gene: -; J gene: TRBJ1-6; CDR3 protein: CASSEDSAPSPLHF; CDR3 DNA: TGTGCCAGCAGTGAGGACAGTGCGCCTTCACCCCTCCACTTT
V gene: TRBV7-9; clone size: few; D gene: -; J gene: TRBJ1-2; CDR3 protein: CASSLEGRSGYTF; CDR3 DNA: TGTGCCAGCAGCTTAGAGGGTAGGAGTGGCTACACCTTC
V gene: TRBV27; clone size: -; D gene: -; J gene: TRBJ2-1; CDR3 protein: CASRLMAGGPSNEQFF; CDR3 DNA: TGTGCCAGCAGATTAATGGCCGGTGGGCCCAGCAATGAGCAGTTCTTC
V gene: TRBV7-8; clone size: -; D gene: -; J gene: TRBJ1-5; CDR3 protein: CASSSGRPHNQPQHF; CDR3 DNA: TGTGCCAGCAGCTCAGGGAGGCCGCACAATCAGCCCCAGCATTTT
V gene: TRBV6-2/TRBV6-3; clone size: -; D gene: -; J gene: TRBJ1-1; CDR3 protein: CASSYSYLLGRPLNTEAFF; CDR3 DNA: TGTGCCAGCAGTTACTCGTATTTGTTGGGACGGCCCTTGAACACTGAAGCTTTCTTT
V gene: TRBV10-3; clone size: few; D gene: -; J gene: TRBJ2-2; CDR3 protein: CAISDERQNTGELFF; CDR3 DNA: TGTGCCATCAGTGATGAGCGACAGAACACCGGGGAGCTGTTTTTT
V gene: TRBV9; clone size: -; D gene: -; J gene: TRBJ2-3; CDR3 protein: CASSGGGGTDTQYF; CDR3 DNA: TGTGCCAGCAGCGGAGGCGGAGGCACAGATACGCAGTATTTT
V gene: TRBV4-1; clone size: once; D gene: TRBD2; J gene: TRBJ2-3; CDR3 protein: CASSLGTSGGGPTDTQYF; CDR3 DNA: TGCGCCAGCAGCCTTGGGACTAGCGGGGGCGGACCCACAGATACGCAGTATTTT
V gene: TRBV12-3/TRBV12-4; clone size: many; D gene: -; J gene: TRBJ1-1; CDR3 protein: CASSYPSSEAFF; CDR3 DNA: TGTGCCAGCAGTTACCCCTCTAGTGAAGCTTTCTTT
V gene: TRBV28; clone size: -; D gene: -; J gene: TRBJ2-3; CDR3 protein: CASGRGLYTQYF; CDR3 DNA: TGTGCCAGCGGTCGGGGACTGTATACGCAGTATTTT
V gene: TRBV6-4; clone size: -; D gene: -; J gene: TRBJ2-1; CDR3 protein: CASSVSLPGTRGVEEQFF; CDR3 DNA: TGTGCCAGCAGCGTTTCGCTCCCCGGGACGAGGGGAGTAGAAGAGCAGTTCTTC
V gene: TRBV6-6; clone size: -; D gene: TRBD1; J gene: TRBJ1-6; CDR3 protein: CASTDRGPRYNSPLHF; CDR3 DNA: TGTGCCAGCACCGACAGGGGCCCCAGGTATAATTCACCCCTCCACTTT
V gene: TRBV5-1; clone size: once; D gene: -; J gene: TRBJ2-4; CDR3 protein: CASSLKEQEVNIQYF; CDR3 DNA: TGCGCCAGCAGCTTGAAGGAACAGGAGGTAAACATTCAGTACTTC
V gene: TRBV5-1; clone size: few; D gene: -; J gene: TRBJ1-2; CDR3 protein: CASRVRTDGYTF; CDR3 DNA: TGCGCCAGCAGGGTCCGGACAGATGGCTACACCTTC
V gene: TRBV2; clone size: -; D gene: -; J gene: TRBJ2-3; CDR3 protein: CASSADSNTDTQYF; CDR3 DNA: TGTGCCAGCAGCGCCGACAGTAACACAGATACGCAGTATTTT
V gene: TRBV15; clone size: -; D gene: TRBD1; J gene: TRBJ1-1; CDR3 protein: CATSRDRAHEAFF; CDR3 DNA: TGTGCCACCAGCCGTGACAGGGCCCATGAAGCTTTCTTT
V gene: TRBV19; clone size: few; D gene: -; J gene: TRBJ1-2; CDR3 protein: CASSFGTLTYGYTF; CDR3 DNA: TGTGCCAGTAGCTTCGGAACCCTTACCTATGGCTACACCTTC
V gene: TRBV6-5; clone size: -; D gene: TRBD2; J gene: TRBJ2-3; CDR3 protein: CASSQGLAMSTDTQYF; CDR3 DNA: TGTGCCAGCAGCCAGGGACTAGCGATGAGCACAGATACGCAGTATTTT
V gene: TRBV28; clone size: -; D gene: -; J gene: TRBJ1-1; CDR3 protein: CASPPPGQLNTEAFF; CDR3 DNA: TGTGCCAGCCCACCCCCCGGGCAACTAAACACTGAAGCTTTCTTT
V gene: TRBV5-4; clone size: -; D gene: -; J gene: TRBJ2-1; CDR3 protein: CASSLDLARPYNEQFF; CDR3 DNA: TGTGCCAGCAGCTTGGACTTGGCCCGACCTTACAATGAGCAGTTCTTC
V gene: TRBV9; clone size: -; D gene: -; J gene: TRBJ2-5; CDR3 protein: CASSVAAGMETQYF; CDR3 DNA: TGTGCCAGCAGCGTAGCGGCAGGGATGGAGACCCAGTACTTC
V gene: TRBV28; clone size: -; D gene: -; J gene: TRBJ1-2; CDR3 protein: CASISDGRTNGYTF; CDR3 DNA: TGTGCCAGTATTTCGGACGGCAGGACAAATGGCTACACCTTC
V gene: TRBV12-3/TRBV12-4; clone size: few; D gene: -; J gene: TRBJ1-6; CDR3 protein: CASSLEGKNSPLHF; CDR3 DNA: TGTGCCAGCAGTTTAGAGGGGAAGAATTCACCCCTCCACTTT